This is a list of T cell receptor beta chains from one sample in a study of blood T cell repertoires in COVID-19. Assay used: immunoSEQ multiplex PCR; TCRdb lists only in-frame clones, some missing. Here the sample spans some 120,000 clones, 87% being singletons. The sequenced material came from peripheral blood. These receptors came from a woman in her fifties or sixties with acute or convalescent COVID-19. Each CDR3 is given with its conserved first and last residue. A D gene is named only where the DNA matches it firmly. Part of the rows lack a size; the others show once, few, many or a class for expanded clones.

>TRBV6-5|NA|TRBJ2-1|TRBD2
CASRWGTSGENEQFF
TGTGCCAGCAGGTGGGGGACTAGCGGGGAAAATGAGCAGTTCTTC
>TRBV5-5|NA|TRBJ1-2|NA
CASSSDSRLYGYTF
TGTGCCAGCAGCTCGGACAGCCGCCTCTATGGCTACACCTTC
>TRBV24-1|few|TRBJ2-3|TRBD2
CATSDPGAGGVDTQYF
TGTGCCACCAGTGACCCGGGAGCGGGAGGTGTAGATACGCAGTATTTT
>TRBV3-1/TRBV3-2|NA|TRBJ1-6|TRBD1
CASSQGGTGGNSPLHF
TGTGCCAGCAGCCAAGGAGGGACAGGGGGTAATTCACCCCTCCACTTT
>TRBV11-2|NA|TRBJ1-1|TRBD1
CASRQRGLGTEAFF
TGTGCCAGCAGACAAAGGGGGCTTGGCACTGAAGCTTTCTTT
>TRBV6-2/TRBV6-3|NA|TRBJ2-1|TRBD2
CASSFSPSGSPGSYNEQFF
TGTGCCAGCAGTTTTTCCCCTAGCGGGAGCCCCGGGTCCTACAATGAGCAGTTCTTC
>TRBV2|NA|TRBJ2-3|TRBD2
CASIGGLAGDTQYF
TGTGCCAGCATTGGGGGACTAGCGGGAGATACGCAGTATTTT
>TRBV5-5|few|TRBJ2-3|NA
CASRSEQGADTQYF
TGTGCCAGCAGGTCTGAACAGGGTGCAGATACGCAGTATTTT
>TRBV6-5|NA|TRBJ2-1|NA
CASSYEGGLTYNEQFF
TGTGCCAGCAGTTATGAGGGAGGTCTTACCTACAATGAGCAGTTCTTC
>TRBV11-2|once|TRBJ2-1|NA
CASSLFLDGNEQFF
TGTGCCAGCAGCTTATTCCTAGACGGCAATGAGCAGTTCTTC
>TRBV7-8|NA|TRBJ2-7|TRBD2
CASSSSRLAGGPIEQYF
TGTGCCAGCAGCTCCTCCCGGCTAGCGGGAGGGCCGATCGAGCAGTACTTC
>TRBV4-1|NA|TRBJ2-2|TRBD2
CASSQDRGLTYGELFF
TGCGCCAGCAGCCAAGATAGGGGACTAACATACGGGGAGCTGTTTTTT
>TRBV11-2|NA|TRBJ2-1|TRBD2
CASSLEFTSGRPNEQFF
TGTGCCAGCAGCTTAGAATTCACTAGCGGGAGGCCCAATGAGCAGTTCTTC
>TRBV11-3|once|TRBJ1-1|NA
CASSFGAQTEAFF
TGTGCCAGCAGCTTTGGGGCACAAACTGAAGCTTTCTTT
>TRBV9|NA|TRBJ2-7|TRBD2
CASSAGTSGTYEQYF
TGTGCCAGCAGCGCAGGGACTAGCGGTACCTACGAGCAGTACTTC
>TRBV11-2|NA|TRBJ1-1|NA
CASSPNTGGTEAFF
TGTGCCAGCAGCCCTAACACGGGGGGCACTGAAGCTTTCTTT
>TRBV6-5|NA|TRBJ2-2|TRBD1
CASRQTGGGTGELFF
TGTGCCAGCAGACAGACAGGGGGAGGGACCGGGGAGCTGTTTTTT
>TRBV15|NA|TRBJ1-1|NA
CATSTRQGKHTEAFF
TGTGCCACCAGCACTAGGCAGGGAAAGCACACTGAAGCTTTCTTT
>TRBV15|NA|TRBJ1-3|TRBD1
CATSTPGQREGNTIYF
TGTGCCACCAGCACGCCGGGACAGAGGGAAGGAAACACCATATATTTT
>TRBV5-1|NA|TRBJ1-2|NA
CASRNQGGYTF
TGCGCCAGCAGAAACCAGGGGGGCTACACCTTC
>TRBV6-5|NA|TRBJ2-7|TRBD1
CASKTGGSHEQYF
TGTGCCAGTAAAACAGGGGGTAGCCACGAGCAGTACTTC
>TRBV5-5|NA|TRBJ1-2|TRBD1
CASSWGQGTGYTF
TGTGCCAGCAGCTGGGGACAGGGGACGGGCTACACCTTC
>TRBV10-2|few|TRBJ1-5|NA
CASSPERGVVSNQPQHF
TGCGCCAGCAGCCCCGAACGAGGCGTAGTTAGCAATCAGCCCCAGCATTTT
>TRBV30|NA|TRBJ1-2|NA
CAWSRGGAHYGYTF
TGTGCCTGGAGCCGGGGGGGGGCTCACTATGGCTACACCTTC
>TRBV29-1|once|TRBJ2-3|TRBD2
CSVEVAGITDTQYF
TGCAGCGTTGAAGTAGCGGGGATTACAGATACGCAGTATTTT
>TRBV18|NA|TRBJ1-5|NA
CASSPQGGGDNQPQHF
TGTGCCAGCTCACCACAGGGAGGGGGGGATAATCAGCCCCAGCATTTT
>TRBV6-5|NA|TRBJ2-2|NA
CASSYEGDLGGELFF
TGTGCCAGCAGTTACGAGGGAGATCTAGGCGGGGAGCTGTTTTTT
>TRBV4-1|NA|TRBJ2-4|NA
CASSQDAEYNLAKNIQYF
TGCGCCAGCAGCCAAGATGCCGAATACAACCTAGCCAAAAACATTCAGTACTTC
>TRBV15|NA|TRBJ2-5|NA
CATSRDSGQETQYF
TGTGCCACCAGCAGAGATTCGGGGCAAGAGACCCAGTACTTC
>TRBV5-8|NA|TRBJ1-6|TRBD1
CASSFLGTDNSPLHF
TGTGCCAGCAGCTTTCTCGGGACAGATAATTCACCCCTCCACTTT
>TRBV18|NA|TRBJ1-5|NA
CASSPDGRGNQPQHF
TGTGCCAGCTCACCCGACGGCAGGGGCAATCAGCCCCAGCATTTT
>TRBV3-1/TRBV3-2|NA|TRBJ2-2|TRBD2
CASLLAGGTGELFF
TGTGCCAGCCTTCTAGCGGGAGGGACCGGGGAGCTGTTTTTT
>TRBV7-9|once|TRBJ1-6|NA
CASSLATQGTSPLHF
TGTGCCAGCAGCTTAGCGACCCAGGGAACTTCACCCCTCCACTTT
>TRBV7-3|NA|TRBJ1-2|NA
CASSLNTGYGYTF
TGTGCCAGCAGCTTAAACACAGGCTATGGCTACACCTTC
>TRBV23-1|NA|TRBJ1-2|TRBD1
CASRDRGSNYGYTF
TGCGCCAGCAGGGACAGGGGCTCTAACTATGGCTACACCTTC
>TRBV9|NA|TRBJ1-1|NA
CASRSGSGTEAFF
TGTGCCAGCAGGTCAGGTAGTGGCACTGAAGCTTTCTTT
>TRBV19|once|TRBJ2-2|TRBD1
CASSIWDRNTGELFF
TGTGCCAGTAGTATTTGGGACAGAAACACCGGGGAGCTGTTTTTT
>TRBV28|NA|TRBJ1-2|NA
CASSGQSNYGYTF
TGTGCCAGCAGCGGACAGAGTAACTATGGCTACACCTTC
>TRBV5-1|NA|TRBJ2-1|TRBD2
CASSLALATSGFNEQFF
TGCGCCAGCAGCTTGGCCCTCGCGACTAGCGGATTCAATGAGCAGTTCTTC
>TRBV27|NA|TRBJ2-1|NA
CASSFQLGNEQFF
TGTGCCAGCAGTTTTCAACTTGGCAATGAGCAGTTCTTC
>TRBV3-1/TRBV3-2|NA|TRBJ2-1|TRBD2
CASSQGGGGRGNEQFF
TGTGCCAGCAGCCAAGGGGGCGGCGGGAGGGGCAATGAGCAGTTCTTC
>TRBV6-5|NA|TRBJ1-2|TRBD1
CASIPSRDRGYGYTF
TGTGCCAGCATCCCATCGAGGGACAGGGGCTATGGCTACACCTTC
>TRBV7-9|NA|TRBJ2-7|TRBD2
CASMREYDEQYF
TGTGCCAGCATGCGGGAGTATGACGAGCAGTACTTC
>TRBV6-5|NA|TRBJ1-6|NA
CASSQGGSPLHF
TGTGCCAGCAGCCAAGGGGGTTCACCCCTCCACTTT
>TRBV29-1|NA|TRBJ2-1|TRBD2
CSASGLSYNEQFF
TGCAGCGCTAGCGGGCTCTCCTACAATGAGCAGTTCTTC
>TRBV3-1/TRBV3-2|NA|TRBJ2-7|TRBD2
CASSPLAGRFEQYF
TGTGCCAGCAGCCCTCTAGCGGGAAGGTTTGAGCAGTACTTC
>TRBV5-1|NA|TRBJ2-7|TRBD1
CASSSDGTGYYEQYF
TGCGCCAGCAGCTCAGACGGGACAGGATACTACGAGCAGTACTTC
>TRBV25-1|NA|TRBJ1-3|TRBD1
CASSVQGASGNTIYF
TGTGCCAGCAGTGTACAGGGGGCTTCTGGAAACACCATATATTTT
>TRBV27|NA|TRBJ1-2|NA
CASSFLAGSDYGYTF
TGTGCCAGCAGTTTCCTCGCCGGGAGCGACTATGGCTACACCTTC
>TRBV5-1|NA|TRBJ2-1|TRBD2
CASSSGLAGNEQFF
TGCGCCAGCAGCTCGGGACTAGCTGGGAATGAGCAGTTCTTC
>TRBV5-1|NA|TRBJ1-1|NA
CASSLQGSNTEAFF
TGCGCCAGCAGCTTACAGGGATCGAACACTGAAGCTTTCTTT
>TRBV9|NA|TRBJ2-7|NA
CASSPHGVADTYEQYF
TGTGCCAGCAGCCCCCATGGGGTAGCGGACACCTACGAGCAGTACTTC
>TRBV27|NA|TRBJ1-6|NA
CASSLDRRKGNSPLHF
TGTGCCAGCAGCCTCGACAGAAGAAAGGGGAATTCACCCCTCCACTTT
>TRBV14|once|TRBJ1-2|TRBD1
CASSQHRGGSYGYTF
TGTGCCAGCAGCCAACACAGGGGGGGATCCTATGGCTACACCTTC
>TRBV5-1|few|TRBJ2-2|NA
CASSLASTGELFF
TGCGCCAGCAGCTTGGCCAGCACCGGGGAGCTGTTTTTT
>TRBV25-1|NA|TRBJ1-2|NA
CASRGSGDNYGYTF
TGTGCCAGCAGAGGCTCCGGGGATAACTATGGCTACACCTTC
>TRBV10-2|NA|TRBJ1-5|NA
CASSVSEPQPQHF
TGCGCCAGCAGTGTTTCCGAGCCCCAGCCCCAGCATTTT
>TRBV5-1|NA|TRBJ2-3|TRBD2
CASSLAGLAGTSTDTQYF
TGCGCCAGCAGCTTGGCCGGGCTAGCGGGCACTAGCACAGATACGCAGTATTTT
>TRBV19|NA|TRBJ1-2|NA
CASSIQGSPRYGYTF
TGTGCCAGTAGTATCCAGGGCAGCCCCCGCTATGGCTACACCTTC
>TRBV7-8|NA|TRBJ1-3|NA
CASSLGGRASPGNTIYF
TGTGCCAGCAGCCTAGGGGGGAGGGCCTCCCCTGGAAACACCATATATTTT